The sequence of this TCR beta chain was determined in a study of response to subunit inactivated influenza vaccine. Study-level results: Authors suggested that a seasonal influenza vaccination recruits few new T cells each time.

TCRdb re-analysed the RT-PCR reads in MiXCR, keeping a single row per CDR3 protein. The sample contains around 480,000 distinct CDR3 sequences, approximately 11% of which appear only once. This clonotype was seen many times. The target antigen is unknown. CDR1 and CDR2 from the germline V gene are MNHNS and SASEGT. This CDR3 comprises 13 residues. Trimming stripped 4 bases from V and 5 bases from J, with 9 bases between. Specimen: PBMCs from blood, collected roughly 46 days after vaccination. The chain employs TRBV6-1 and TRBJ2-1; D gene ambiguous. This TCR was recovered from a man in his fifties who received an inactivated influenza vaccine. This CDR3 reads CASSGGNNNEQFF. DNA for the CDR3: TGTGCCAGCAGTGGGGGTAACAACAATGAGCAGTTCTTC.